This T cell receptor (beta chain) was obtained from a study of blood T cell repertoires in COVID-19. Study information: COVID-19 samples collected from the United States, Italy and Spain covered acute and convalescent phases. The analysed material was cDNA or gDNA that came from T cells, B-cell-depleted T cells, or PBMCs.

In the authors' methods: For nucleated cells, counts were estimated from reference gene primer amplification. Clones were sequenced by immunoSEQ multiplex PCR, and TCRdb holds only the in-frame ones, with some missing. V, J and clone size reflect that table, while D and trimming were determined from the DNA. The sample carries about 56,000 clones, roughly 84% recorded once. J was trimmed by 11 bases and V by 2 bases; bases with no gene match: 4. The CDR3 covers 12 residues. The germline CDR1 and CDR2 sequences are SGHNT and YENEEA. The sequence derives from a woman older than 75 with acute or convalescent COVID-19. Material for sequencing was peripheral blood. This chain uses TRBV11-3 with TRBJ1-1, with 8 bases aligning to TRBD1. This CDR3 is CASSLRQGRAFF. CDR3 sequence (DNA): TGTGCCAGCAGCTTACGACAGGGGCGCGCTTTCTTT.